This TCR beta chain was retrieved from a study of blood T cell repertoires in COVID-19. Whole-study context: Samples of COVID-19 (acute and convalescent) were obtained from the United States, Italy and Spain. Sources were T cells, B-cell-depleted T cells, or PBMCs; the material itself was cDNA or gDNA.

The CDR3 loop spans 14 amino acids. The V gene's germline CDR1 is SGHDT and CDR2 YYEEEE. V was cut by 3 bases and J by 5 bases, with 12 bases left in between. Measured with immunoSEQ multiplex PCR; TCRdb has only the in-frame clones, and not every one. Counted here are 200,000 to 250,000 clones, roughly 75% occurring once; the ten biggest clones make up around 7.7%. Sequenced input: peripheral blood. The chain couples TRBV5-6 to TRBJ1-5; tentative D call: TRBD1 (5 bases). This clonotype was sampled from a woman in her sixties or seventies with acute or convalescent COVID-19. The chain's CDR3 is CASSWGRGDQPQHF. The DNA of the CDR3 is TGTGCCAGCAGCTGGGGACGGGGGGATCAGCCCCAGCATTTT.